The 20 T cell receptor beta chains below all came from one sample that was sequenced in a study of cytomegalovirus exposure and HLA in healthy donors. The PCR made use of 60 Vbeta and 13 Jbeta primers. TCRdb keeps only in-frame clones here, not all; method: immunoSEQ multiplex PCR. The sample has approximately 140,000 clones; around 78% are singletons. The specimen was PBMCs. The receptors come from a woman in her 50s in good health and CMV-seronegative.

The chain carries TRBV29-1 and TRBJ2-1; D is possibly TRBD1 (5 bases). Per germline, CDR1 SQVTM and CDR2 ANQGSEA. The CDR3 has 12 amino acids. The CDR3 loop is CSSRQGPNEQFF. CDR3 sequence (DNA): TGCAGTTCCAGGCAGGGCCCCAATGAGCAGTTCTTC.

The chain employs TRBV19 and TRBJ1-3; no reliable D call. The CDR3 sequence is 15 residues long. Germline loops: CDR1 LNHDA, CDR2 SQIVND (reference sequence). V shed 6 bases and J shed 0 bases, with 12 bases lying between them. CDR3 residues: CASRFNQDSGNTIYF. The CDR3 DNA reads TGTGCCAGTAGGTTTAATCAGGACTCTGGAAACACCATATATTTT.

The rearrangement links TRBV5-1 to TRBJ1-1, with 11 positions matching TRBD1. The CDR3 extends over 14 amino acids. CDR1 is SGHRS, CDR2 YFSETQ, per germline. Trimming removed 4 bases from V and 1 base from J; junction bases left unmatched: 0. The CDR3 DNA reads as TGCGCCAGCAGCGGGACAGGGGGGAACACTGAAGCTTTCTTT. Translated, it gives CASSGTGGNTEAFF.

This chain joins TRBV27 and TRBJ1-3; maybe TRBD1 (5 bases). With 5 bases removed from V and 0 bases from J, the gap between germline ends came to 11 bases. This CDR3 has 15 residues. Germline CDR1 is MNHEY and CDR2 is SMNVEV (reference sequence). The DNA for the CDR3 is TGTGCCAGCAGTGCCGGACACCACTCTGGAAACACCATATATTTT. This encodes CASSAGHHSGNTIYF.

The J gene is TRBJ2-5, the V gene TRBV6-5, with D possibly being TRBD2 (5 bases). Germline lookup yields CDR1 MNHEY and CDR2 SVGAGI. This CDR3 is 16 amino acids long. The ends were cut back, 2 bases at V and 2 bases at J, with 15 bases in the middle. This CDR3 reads CASSYQAATGQETQYF. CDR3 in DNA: TGTGCCAGCAGTTACCAAGCGGCAACGGGACAAGAGACCCAGTACTTC.

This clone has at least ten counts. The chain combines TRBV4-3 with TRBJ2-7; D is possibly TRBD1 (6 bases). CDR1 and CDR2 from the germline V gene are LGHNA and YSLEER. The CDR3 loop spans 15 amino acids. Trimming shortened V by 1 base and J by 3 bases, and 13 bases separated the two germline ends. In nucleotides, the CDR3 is TGCGCCAGCAGCCAAGCTCGACAGGAGAGCTACGAGCAGTACTTC. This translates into CASSQARQESYEQYF.

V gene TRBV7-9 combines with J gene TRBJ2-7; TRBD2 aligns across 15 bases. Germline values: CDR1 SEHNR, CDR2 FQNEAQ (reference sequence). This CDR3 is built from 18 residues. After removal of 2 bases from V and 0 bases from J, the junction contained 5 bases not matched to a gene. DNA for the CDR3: TGTGCCAGCAGCTTAAGGACTAGCGGGAGGGAAAGCTCCTACGAGCAGTACTTC. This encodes CASSLRTSGRESSYEQYF.

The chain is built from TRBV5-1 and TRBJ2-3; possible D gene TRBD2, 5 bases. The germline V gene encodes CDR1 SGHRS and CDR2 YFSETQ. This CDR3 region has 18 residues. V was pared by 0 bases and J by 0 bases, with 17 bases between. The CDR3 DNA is TGCGCCAGCAGCTTGGGGTATCAGCGGAAATCTAGCACAGATACGCAGTATTTT. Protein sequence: CASSLGYQRKSSTDTQYF.

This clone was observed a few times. Here the CDR3 DNA reads TGTGCCAGCAGCCCCGGACTAGCGGGGCTTCCAAGGTACCAAGAGACCCAGTACTTC. Translating gives CASSPGLAGLPRYQETQYF. V and J are TRBV7-6 and TRBJ2-5; TRBD2 matches at 12 bases. The V gene's germline CDR1 is SGHVS and CDR2 FNYEAQ. V lost 5 bases and J lost 0; bases outside the gene matches: 13. The CDR3 sequence is 19 residues long.

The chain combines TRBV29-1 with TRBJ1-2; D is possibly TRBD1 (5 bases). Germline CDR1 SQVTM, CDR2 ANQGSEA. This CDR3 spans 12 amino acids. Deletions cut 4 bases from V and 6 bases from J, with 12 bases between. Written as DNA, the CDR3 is TGCAGCGTTGGGGACTTACCCGATGGCTACACCTTC. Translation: CSVGDLPDGYTF.

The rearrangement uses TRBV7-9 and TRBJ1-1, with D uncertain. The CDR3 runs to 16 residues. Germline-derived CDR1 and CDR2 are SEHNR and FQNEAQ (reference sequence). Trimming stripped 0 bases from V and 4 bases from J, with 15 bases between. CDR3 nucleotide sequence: TGTGCCAGCAGCTTAGCGCTATCGACTATGGTCACTGAAGCTTTCTTT. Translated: CASSLALSTMVTEAFF.

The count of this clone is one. CDR3 bases: TGTGCCAGCAGTTACGGGTCTATGGAGGGGCAGTATTTT. Residues: CASSYGSMEGQYF. The J gene is TRBJ2-3, the V gene TRBV6-6, with a possible D match to TRBD2 (6 bases). V was shortened by 2 bases and J by 11 bases, with 14 bases between the two germline ends. The CDR3 has 13 amino acids. Per germline, CDR1 MNHNY and CDR2 SVGAGI (reference sequence).

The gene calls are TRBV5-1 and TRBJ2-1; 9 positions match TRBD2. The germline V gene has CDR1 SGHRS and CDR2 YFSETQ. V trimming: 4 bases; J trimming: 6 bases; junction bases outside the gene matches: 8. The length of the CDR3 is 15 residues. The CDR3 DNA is TGCGCCAGCAGCAAAACTAGCGGGTCGGGCAATGAGCAGTTCTTC. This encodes CASSKTSGSGNEQFF.

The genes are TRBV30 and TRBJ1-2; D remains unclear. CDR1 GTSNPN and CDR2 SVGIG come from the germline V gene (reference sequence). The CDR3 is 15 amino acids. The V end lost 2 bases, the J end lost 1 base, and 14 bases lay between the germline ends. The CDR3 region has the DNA TGTGCCTGGAGTAACTTGGCGGCTTATAACTATGGCTACACCTTC. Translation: CAWSNLAAYNYGYTF. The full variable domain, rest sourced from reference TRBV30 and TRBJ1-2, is SQTIHQWPATLVQPVGSPLSLECTVEGTSNPNLYWYRQAAGRGLQLLFYSVGIGQISSEVPQNLSASRPQDRQFILSSKKLLLSDSGFYLCAWSNLAAYNYGYTFGSGTRLTVV.

The DNA of the CDR3 is TGCAGTGTGTACTCCTCCGGCTACACCTTC. Residues: CSVYSSGYTF. This sequence joins TRBV20-1 and TRBJ1-2, with no clear D. CDR1 and CDR2 (germline): DFQATT, SNEGSKA (reference sequence). The CDR3 contains 10 residues. V was pared by 7 bases and J by 8 bases, with 11 bases between.

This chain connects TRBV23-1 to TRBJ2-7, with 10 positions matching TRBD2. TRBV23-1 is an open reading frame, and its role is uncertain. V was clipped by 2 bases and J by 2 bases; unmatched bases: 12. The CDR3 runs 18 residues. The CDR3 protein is CASSQTQPGLATAYEQYV. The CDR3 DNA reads TGCGCCAGCAGTCAAACCCAGCCGGGACTAGCGACCGCCTACGAGCAGTACGTC.

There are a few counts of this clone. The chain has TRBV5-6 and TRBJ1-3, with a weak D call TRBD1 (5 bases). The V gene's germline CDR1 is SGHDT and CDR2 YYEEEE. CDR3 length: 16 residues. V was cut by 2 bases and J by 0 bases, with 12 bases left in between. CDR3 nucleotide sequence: TGTGCCAGCAGCTTTTGGGGGGTTAGCTCTGGAAACACCATATATTTT. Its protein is CASSFWGVSSGNTIYF.

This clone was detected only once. The CDR3 is CASSLGGSLSYEQYV. The CDR3 DNA reads TGTGCCAGCAGCTTAGGCGGGTCACTTTCCTACGAGCAGTACGTC. The chain combines TRBV7-8 with TRBJ2-7, with D maybe TRBD2 (5 bases). Germline CDR1 is SGHVS and CDR2 is FQNEAQ. The CDR3 is 15 amino acids. With 1 base removed from V and 1 base from J, the gap between germline ends came to 11 bases.

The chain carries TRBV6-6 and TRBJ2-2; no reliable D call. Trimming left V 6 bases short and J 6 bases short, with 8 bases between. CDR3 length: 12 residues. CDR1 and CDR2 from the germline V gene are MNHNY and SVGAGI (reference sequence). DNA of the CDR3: TGTGCCAGCAGCTCTGAGCCCGGGGAGCTGTTTTTT. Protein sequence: CASSSEPGELFF.

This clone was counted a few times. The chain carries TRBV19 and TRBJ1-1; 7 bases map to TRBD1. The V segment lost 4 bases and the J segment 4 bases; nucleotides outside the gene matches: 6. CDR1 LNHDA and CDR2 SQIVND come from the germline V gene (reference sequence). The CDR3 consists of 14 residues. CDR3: CASSSKGQLTEAFF. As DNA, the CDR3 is TGTGCCAGTAGTAGCAAGGGACAGCTCACTGAAGCTTTCTTT.